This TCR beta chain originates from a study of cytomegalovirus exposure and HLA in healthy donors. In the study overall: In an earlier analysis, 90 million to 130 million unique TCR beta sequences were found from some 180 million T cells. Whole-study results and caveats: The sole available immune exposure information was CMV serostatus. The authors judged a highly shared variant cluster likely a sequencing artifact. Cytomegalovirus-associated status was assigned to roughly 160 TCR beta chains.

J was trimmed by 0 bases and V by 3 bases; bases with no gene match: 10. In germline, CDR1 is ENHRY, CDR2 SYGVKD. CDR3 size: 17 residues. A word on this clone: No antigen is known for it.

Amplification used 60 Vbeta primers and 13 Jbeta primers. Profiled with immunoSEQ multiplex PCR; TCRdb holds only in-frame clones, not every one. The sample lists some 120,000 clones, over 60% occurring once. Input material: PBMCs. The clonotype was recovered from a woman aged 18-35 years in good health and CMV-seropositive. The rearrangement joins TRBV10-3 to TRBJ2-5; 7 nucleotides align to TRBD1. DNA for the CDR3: TGTGCCATCAGTGACTTCGATTTTACAGGGGACCAAGAGACCCAGTACTTC. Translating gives CAISDFDFTGDQETQYF.